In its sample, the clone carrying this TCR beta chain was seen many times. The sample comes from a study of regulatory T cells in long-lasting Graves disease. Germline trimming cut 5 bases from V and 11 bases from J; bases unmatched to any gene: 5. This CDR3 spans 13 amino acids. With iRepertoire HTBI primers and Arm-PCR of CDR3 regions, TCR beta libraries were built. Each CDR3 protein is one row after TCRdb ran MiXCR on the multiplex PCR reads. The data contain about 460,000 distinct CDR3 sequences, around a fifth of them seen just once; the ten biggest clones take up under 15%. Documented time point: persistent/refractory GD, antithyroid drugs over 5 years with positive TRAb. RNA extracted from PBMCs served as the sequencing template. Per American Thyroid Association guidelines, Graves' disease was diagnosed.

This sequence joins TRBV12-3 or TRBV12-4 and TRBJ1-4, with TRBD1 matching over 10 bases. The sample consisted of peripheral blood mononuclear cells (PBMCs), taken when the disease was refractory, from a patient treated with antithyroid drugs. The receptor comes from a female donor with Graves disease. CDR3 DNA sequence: TGTGCCAGCAGTACCCTGGACAGGGGGAAACTGTTTTTT. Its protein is CASSTLDRGKLFF.